The entry that follows covers one TCR beta chain sequence. Antigen unknown. The sample comes from a study of cytomegalovirus exposure and HLA in healthy donors. Across the study: Assignment to the Caucasian-associated ancestry cluster applied to less than 85% of the approximately 360 genotyped donors. General study points: Later, TCR association rates were found to vary by HLA locus, highest for DRB1 and lowest for HLA-C. A prior analysis recorded that most TCR beta V segments were productive about 87% or about 30% of the time.

Germline CDR1 and CDR2: SNHLY and FYNNEI. The CDR3 has 16 residues. The trim removed 3 bases at V and 3 bases at J, leaving 1 base unmatched. The PCR employed 60 Vbeta primers together with 13 Jbeta primers. The assay was immunoSEQ multiplex PCR, and TCRdb's table has in-frame clones only and misses some. The sample table sets out approximately 150,000 clones. The chain joins TRBV2 to TRBJ2-2; 13 bases map to TRBD2. Sequenced material: PBMCs. The clonotype originates from a woman in her 40s in good health and CMV-seronegative. The CDR3 DNA reads as TGTGCCAGCAGTGAGGGACTAGCGGGGCACACCGGGGAGCTGTTTTTT. It specifies CASSEGLAGHTGELFF. Full variable domain (outside the CDR3, taken from reference TRBV2 and TRBJ2-2): EPEVTQTPSHQVTQMGQEVILRCVPISNHLYFYWYRQILGQKVEFLVSFYNNEISEKSEIFDDQFSVERPDGSNFTLKIRSTKLEDSAMYFCASSEGLAGHTGELFFGEGSRLTVL.